Listed below are T cell receptor beta chains from one sample, sequenced in a study of blood T cell repertoires in COVID-19. Data came from immunoSEQ multiplex PCR; TCRdb stores just in-frame clones and leaves some out. Of about 220,000 clones detected, 83% appear once; the ten largest clones hold around 4.6%. The source material was PBMCs or T cells enriched from blood (not recorded which). The receptors were gathered from a woman aged 45-65 years who had been exposed to COVID-19. Each CDR3 is given with its conserved first and last residue. A D gene is named only where the DNA matches it firmly. The size entry is marked missing in some rows and otherwise reads once, few, many or a size class.

v_call	clone_size	j_call	d_call	cdr3_aa	cdr3_nt
TRBV28	.	TRBJ1-1	.	CASSSLTLSRAFF	TGTGCCAGCAGTTCCCTAACCCTGAGTAGAGCTTTCTTT
TRBV9	.	TRBJ2-5	TRBD1	CASSIRTGGETQYF	TGTGCCAGCAGCATCCGGACAGGGGGGGAGACCCAGTACTTC
TRBV27	.	TRBJ1-5	TRBD1	CASAGTALYQPQHF	TGTGCCAGCGCCGGGACAGCGCTTTATCAGCCCCAGCATTTT
TRBV28	.	TRBJ2-7	TRBD2	CASSLGLAGPGYF	TGTGCCAGCAGTCTGGGACTAGCGGGGCCAGGGTACTTC
TRBV7-8	.	TRBJ2-7	TRBD2	CASSPLPASGDYEQYF	TGTGCCAGCAGCCCCTTGCCGGCTAGCGGGGACTACGAGCAGTACTTC
TRBV28	.	TRBJ1-5	TRBD1	CASRTGGSNQPQHF	TGTGCCAGCAGAACAGGGGGAAGCAATCAGCCCCAGCATTTT
TRBV3-1/TRBV3-2	.	TRBJ2-5	.	CASSQWGGYNSQETQYF	TGTGCCAGCAGCCAATGGGGCGGCTACAACTCCCAAGAGACCCAGTACTTC
TRBV28	.	TRBJ1-3	.	CASSFRGERRNTIYF	TGTGCCAGCAGTTTCCGGGGGGAGAGAAGAAACACCATATATTTT
TRBV28	.	TRBJ1-2	.	CASSPNPYGYTF	TGTGCCAGCAGTCCTAACCCATATGGCTACACCTTC
TRBV5-4	.	TRBJ1-6	TRBD1	CASSQGGRTVGSPLHF	TGTGCCAGCAGCCAGGGGGGACGGACGGTAGGTTCACCCCTCCACTTT
TRBV19	.	TRBJ2-1	.	CASSIAVTGEQFF	TGTGCCAGTAGTATTGCAGTTACAGGAGAGCAGTTCTTC
TRBV21-1	.	TRBJ2-3	.	CASSKAVGTGSTDTQYF	.
TRBV6-4	.	TRBJ1-5	TRBD1	CASSDSDRTSTNQPQHF	TGTGCCAGCAGTGATTCGGACAGGACCTCCACGAATCAGCCCCAGCATTTT
TRBV6-5	.	TRBJ2-5	TRBD1	CASSRRGQETQYF	TGTGCCAGCAGTCGCAGGGGGCAAGAGACCCAGTACTTC
TRBV24-1	.	TRBJ2-5	TRBD2	CATSDRGEVETQYF	TGTGCCACCAGTGATCGGGGGGAGGTAGAAACCCAGTACTTC
TRBV5-6	.	TRBJ2-2	TRBD1	CASSPPTGQANTGELFF	TGTGCCAGCAGCCCCCCGACGGGACAGGCGAACACCGGGGAGCTGTTTTTT
TRBV27	.	TRBJ2-3	TRBD1	CASSFLPTGTEGTDTQYF	TGTGCCAGCAGTTTCCTTCCTACCGGGACAGAGGGCACAGATACGCAGTATTTT
TRBV7-6	.	TRBJ2-7	.	CASSSKISGTGGYEQYF	TGTGCCAGCAGCTCGAAAATCTCCGGGACTGGGGGCTACGAGCAGTACTTC
TRBV7-8	once	TRBJ2-7	TRBD1	CASSLGRTGSSYEQYF	TGTGCCAGCAGCTTAGGACGGACAGGGAGCTCCTACGAGCAGTACTTC
TRBV5-4	.	TRBJ1-2	.	CASSLAGGGWNANYGYTF	TGTGCCAGCAGCTTGGCCGGCGGTGGGTGGAATGCTAACTATGGCTACACCTTC
TRBV12-3/TRBV12-4	.	TRBJ2-3	.	CASSLTGNTQYF	TGTGCCAGCAGTTTGACGGGGAATACGCAGTATTTT
TRBV18	.	TRBJ1-1	TRBD1	CASSPKTGGTEAFF	TGTGCCAGCTCACCGAAGACAGGGGGCACTGAAGCTTTCTTT
TRBV27	.	TRBJ1-2	.	CASSRSGLQANYGYTF	TGTGCCAGCAGTCGCTCCGGACTACAAGCTAACTATGGCTACACCTTC
TRBV5-1	.	TRBJ1-2	.	CASTTGGTANYGYTF	TGCGCCAGCACCACGGGAGGGACTGCTAACTATGGCTACACCTTC
TRBV20-1	.	TRBJ2-5	.	CSASYGETQYF	TGCAGTGCTAGTTATGGCGAGACCCAGTACTTC
TRBV29-1	.	TRBJ1-2	TRBD1	CSVGGTGSDLGYTF	TGCAGCGTTGGAGGGACAGGGAGCGACCTGGGCTACACCTTC
TRBV7-9	.	TRBJ1-3	.	CASSLRQARANTGNTIYF	TGTGCCAGCAGCTTAAGACAGGCGAGAGCTAATACTGGAAACACCATATATTTT
TRBV29-1	few	TRBJ2-3	.	CSAGRYTDTQYF	TGCAGCGCGGGACGGTACACAGATACGCAGTATTTT
TRBV7-2	once	TRBJ2-7	.	CASSLLGLGNYEQYF	TGTGCCAGCAGCTTACTGGGGCTAGGGAATTACGAGCAGTACTTC
TRBV2	.	TRBJ1-1	.	CASSATVNTEAFF	TGTGCCAGCTCCGCAACGGTGAACACTGAAGCTTTCTTT
TRBV7-2	.	TRBJ1-1	TRBD1	CASRRDRGTEAFF	TGTGCCAGCAGGAGGGACAGGGGGACTGAAGCTTTCTTT
TRBV5-1	.	TRBJ2-1	TRBD2	CASSPTWAGDEQFF	TGCGCCAGCAGCCCGACATGGGCGGGGGATGAGCAGTTCTTC
TRBV5-1	few	TRBJ1-2	.	CASAAEGFMGYGYTF	TGCGCCAGCGCAGCGGAGGGGTTTATGGGGTATGGCTACACCTTC